This TCR beta chain appears in the sequencing data of a study of OX40 agonist ivuxolimab in advanced cancers. Looking at the study overall: The mean age was about 57 years, ranging from about 23 to 79, with approximately 83% of participants male.

CDR1 is MDHEN and CDR2 is SYDVKM in the germline V gene. Trimming pared 3 bases from V and 0 bases from J, leaving 21 bases between. CDR3 size: 19 residues. Concerning this clone: Its antigen is not known.

The study's findings and limits: No antigen was identified for the clonally expanded peripheral T cells. At doses 0.1 to 3.0 mg/kg, CD4+ and CD8+ clones expanded.

Here immunoSEQ multiplex PCR was the method, and the copy in TCRdb shows in-frame clones only, minus some. The sample lists approximately 45,000 clones, about 94% seen once, with more than 9.5% in the top ten. This TCR was sampled from an adult with an advanced solid tumor such as melanoma, head and neck, liver or kidney cancer. This material consisted of CD4+ or CD8+ T cells sorted from blood, taken in a trial of the OX40 agonist ivuxolimab. This sequence joins TRBV28 and TRBJ1-5; D might be TRBD1 (6 bases). This CDR3 reads CASSLGHSWGADSNQPQHF. In DNA, the CDR3 is TGTGCCAGCAGTTTGGGACACTCTTGGGGGGCGGATAGCAATCAGCCCCAGCATTTT.